Listed below are T cell receptor beta chains from one sample, sequenced in a study of blood T cells in healthy people across ages. MiXCR, applied by TCRdb to the 5' RACE reads, yields one record per CDR3 protein. This table holds around 870,000 distinct CDR3 sequences, more than 25% found once. Sequences were obtained from blood. The source of these receptors is a woman of 80 years or more in good health. Each CDR3 is given without its conserved first and last residue.

j_call,v_call,cdr3_aa
TRBJ1-1,TRBV20-1,SARGRDRYTEAF
TRBJ2-7,TRBV6-6,ASSYSNAGFIPYEQY
TRBJ2-5,TRBV2,ASRRAVQETQY
TRBJ2-3,TRBV5-1,ASSLGSTGGQDTQY
TRBJ2-3,TRBV20-1,SATTDTQY
TRBJ2-4,TRBV18,ASSPPGTGAKNIQY
TRBJ2-1,TRBV20-1,SARVAGGPYNEQF
TRBJ2-3,TRBV20-1,SASSYDPSGVTDTQY
TRBJ1-1,TRBV7-2,ASSRTETNTEAF
TRBJ2-7,TRBV12-3/TRBV12-4,ASSFKVGRSTYEQY
TRBJ1-1,TRBV12-3/TRBV12-4,ASSYWENTEAF
TRBJ2-7,TRBV29-1,SADVVGLAGVSCEQY
TRBJ2-7,TRBV20-1,SAGRGGVEQY
TRBJ2-3,TRBV15,ATSSGQGSDTQY
TRBJ1-5,TRBV3-1,ASSLGTVSNQPQH
TRBJ2-2,TRBV9,ASNPWTRTGELF
TRBJ1-6,TRBV7-9,ASSLETDSPLH
TRBJ2-7,TRBV7-8,ASSFRPGQGVHEQY
TRBJ2-3,TRBV6-2/TRBV6-3,ASSSHPGRLQDPDTQY
TRBJ2-3,TRBV30,AWSDQGVGGDTQY
TRBJ1-2,TRBV6-5,ASSYGDRGVGYGYT
TRBJ1-5,TRBV7-8,ASSIRQVQPQH
TRBJ1-4,TRBV7-2,ASSPRRGNEKLF
TRBJ2-7,TRBV6-2/TRBV6-3,ASSQYGRVNYEQY
TRBJ1-2,TRBV27,ASSPLGTGSGYT
TRBJ1-2,TRBV4-2,ASSQDWSGSYGYT
TRBJ1-4,TRBV20-1,SASAGPRKEKLF
TRBJ2-5,TRBV7-2,ASSVLRDASGTQY
TRBJ2-3,TRBV12-3/TRBV12-4,AIRLRQDTDVQY
TRBJ2-2,TRBV3-1,ASSHVGGGAQRGELF
TRBJ1-5,TRBV30,AWRSSSLGNQPQH
TRBJ1-5,TRBV6-6,ASSYVEGATSNQPQH
TRBJ2-3,TRBV7-9,ASSSGPPPVADTQY
TRBJ1-5,TRBV10-3,AISEQGSNQPQH
TRBJ2-7,TRBV2,ASSLQGGGEQY
TRBJ2-1,TRBV19,ASSISGGDGEQF
TRBJ1-6,TRBV6-2/TRBV6-3,ASSLDRTPLH
TRBJ2-7,TRBV5-6,ASSLTSRSYEQY
TRBJ1-5,TRBV25-1,ASSELSGPNQPQH
TRBJ2-2,TRBV6-2/TRBV6-3,ASSDQWGYTGELF
TRBJ2-2,TRBV7-2,ASSLMRVGRGYTGELF
TRBJ1-1,TRBV7-2,ASSPRTGVTMNTEAF
TRBJ2-2,TRBV18,ASSPTGSRGTGELF
TRBJ2-3,TRBV24-1,ATSDRDSQTSTDTQY
TRBJ2-7,TRBV5-6,ASSVLFKGTEQY
TRBJ2-3,TRBV4-3,ASSQDVGTGGWGTDTQY
TRBJ2-3,TRBV15,ATSRDRSPINTQY
TRBJ1-4,TRBV7-6,ASSSNPDGNEKLF
TRBJ2-5,TRBV3-1,ASSQDLRRRETQY
TRBJ2-3,TRBV18,ASPPGRGIDTQY
TRBJ2-5,TRBV3-1,ASNGGLQETQY
TRBJ2-1,TRBV4-1,ASSQDFGQGPLFYNEQF
TRBJ2-1,TRBV12-3/TRBV12-4,ASSSPPPAEQF
TRBJ1-2,TRBV20-1,SARVFGGPDYGYT
TRBJ2-3,TRBV10-3,ATNLNGGAGDTQY
-,TRBV9,ASSLAGTGGEIEQY